A single sample gave rise to the 21 T cell receptor beta chains below, sequenced in a study of blood T cell repertoires in COVID-19. The protocol was immunoSEQ multiplex PCR, while the TCRdb copy is restricted to in-frame clones and leaves out a portion. The sample yields some 150,000 clones, roughly 85% seen once. The material sequenced was PBMCs or T cells enriched from blood (not recorded which). Every receptor here comes from a woman aged 45 to 65 who had recovered from COVID-19.

The rearrangement joins TRBV4-3 to TRBJ2-1; 7 positions match TRBD2. Germline V lookup: CDR1 LGHNA, CDR2 YSLEER. The CDR3 loop spans 14 amino acids. The junction had 7 bases not matched to a gene; V was cut back by 2 bases and J by 9 bases. The CDR3 DNA follows: TGCGCCAGCAGCCAACATACTAGCGCCAGTGAGCAGTTCTTC. This translates into CASSQHTSASEQFF.

This chain joins TRBV7-8 and TRBJ2-7; D is uncertain. The germline V gene has CDR1 SGHVS and CDR2 FQNEAQ. The V and J ends lost 6 bases and 6 bases respectively, with 12 bases between them. The CDR3 spans 12 residues. The CDR3 sequence is CASSRMTGEQYV. The CDR3 nucleotides are TGTGCCAGCAGTCGAATGACGGGCGAGCAGTACGTC.

The rearrangement links TRBV4-2 to TRBJ1-1; no clear D gene. V was cut by 0 bases and J by 0 bases, with 8 bases left in between. From germline, CDR1 is LGHNA and CDR2 YNFKEQ. The CDR3 sequence is 15 residues long. The CDR3 region is CASSQDLKLNTEAFF. The CDR3 DNA sequence: TGTGCCAGCAGCCAAGATCTCAAGCTGAACACTGAAGCTTTCTTT.

The chain recombines TRBV18 with TRBJ2-5, with 7 bases aligning to TRBD2. Germline values: CDR1 KGHSH, CDR2 LQKENI. The CDR3 is 17 residues long. After removal of 0 bases from V and 2 bases from J, the junction contained 9 bases not matched to a gene. CDR3 loop: CASSPPLAGRGQETQYF. For the CDR3, the DNA is TGTGCCAGCTCACCACCGTTAGCGGGCCGGGGGCAAGAGACCCAGTACTTC.

This chain connects TRBV7-9 to TRBJ1-2; no definite D call. The CDR3 spans 14 residues. The V gene lost 0 bases and the J gene lost 2 bases, with 7 bases spanning the gap. The germline V gene encodes CDR1 SEHNR and CDR2 FQNEAQ (reference sequence). This chain's CDR3 is CASSLASVNYGYTF. In nucleotides, the CDR3 is TGTGCCAGCAGCTTAGCGTCAGTCAACTATGGCTACACCTTC.

This rearrangement joins TRBV21-1 to TRBJ2-7; TRBD1 is the table's D call, not checked against the DNA. TRBV21-1 is an annotated pseudogene. CDR3 length equals 13 residues. The chain's CDR3 is CASSSRQGQEQYV. CDR3 in DNA: TGTGCCAGCAGCTCCCGACAGGGGCAGGAGCAGTACGTC.

The chain carries TRBV30 and TRBJ2-3, with TRBD1 matching over 8 bases. The CDR3 has 15 residues. Trimming at V came to 5 bases and at J to 6 bases, leaving 13 bases not matched to a gene. Germline-derived CDR1 and CDR2 are GTSNPN and SVGIG (reference sequence). CDR3 loop: CAWDSRQGRRDTQYF. For the CDR3, the DNA is TGTGCCTGGGACTCAAGACAGGGGCGAAGGGATACGCAGTATTTT.

The genes are TRBV6-1 and TRBJ1-2, with D uncertain. This CDR3 has 15 residues. Germline lookup yields CDR1 MNHNS and CDR2 SASEGT. Trimming took 2 bases from V and 6 from J, leaving 16 bases between them. Here the CDR3 reads CASSEFRGPRDGYTF. The CDR3 DNA follows: TGTGCCAGCAGTGAATTTAGAGGGCCTAGGGATGGCTACACCTTC.

This chain uses TRBV2 with TRBJ2-2, with 8 nucleotides matching TRBD1. The CDR3 totals 15 residues. CDR1 and CDR2 (germline): SNHLY, FYNNEI. V shed 8 bases and J 7 bases; nucleotides not matched to a gene: 12. The DNA for the CDR3 is TGTGCCAGCGATAAAGGCAGGGGGCAGGGCGGGGAGCTGTTTTTT. Amino acids: CASDKGRGQGGELFF.

This chain joins TRBV7-9 and TRBJ1-5, with D maybe TRBD1 (6 bases). CDR1 and CDR2 (germline): SEHNR, FQNEAQ (reference sequence). Trimming left V 0 bases short and J 5 bases short, with 8 bases between. CDR3 length: 14 amino acids. CDR3 sequence reads: CASSLAGGHQPQHF. The CDR3 DNA follows: TGTGCCAGCAGCTTAGCAGGGGGACATCAGCCCCAGCATTTT.

V and J are TRBV28 and TRBJ1-2; TRBD1 might be the D (5 bases). The CDR3 has 13 amino acids. Deletions cut 4 bases from V and 6 bases from J, with 12 bases between. Germline CDR1 reads MDHEN; CDR2 reads SYDVKM. The CDR3: CASSSARGNGYTF. The DNA of the CDR3 is TGTGCCAGCAGTTCGGCCCGGGGGAATGGCTACACCTTC.

The V call is TRBV30, the J call TRBJ1-4; no clear D gene. Germline CDR1 GTSNPN, CDR2 SVGIG (reference sequence). The ends were cut back, 2 bases at V and 8 bases at J, with 9 bases in the middle. The CDR3 has 12 residues. CDR3: CAWSMLGEKLFF. The CDR3 DNA reads as TGTGCCTGGAGTATGTTGGGCGAAAAACTGTTTTTT.

This clone was observed a single time. The genes are TRBV9 and TRBJ1-1; D unclear. The germline V gene has CDR1 SGDLS and CDR2 YYNGEE. The CDR3 consists of 13 residues. The V and J ends lost 0 bases and 6 bases respectively, with 9 bases between them. CDR3 protein: CASSVVSPAEAFF. CDR3 DNA sequence: TGTGCCAGCAGCGTAGTCTCTCCAGCTGAAGCTTTCTTT.

This clone showed up just a few times. The sample holds other DNA sequences that translate to the same CDR3. CDR3 sequence reads: CASSGRGNTEAFF. The CDR3 DNA reads as TGTGCCAGCAGCGGTCGGGGTAACACTGAAGCTTTCTTT. The chain has TRBV9 and TRBJ1-1; D is uncertain. The CDR3 has 13 amino acids. Germline loops: CDR1 SGDLS, CDR2 YYNGEE. V was clipped by 3 bases and J by 2 bases, with 8 bases between them.

The chain links TRBV6-2 or TRBV6-3 to TRBJ1-1; no clear D gene. Between the trimmed V and J ends, which lost 2 bases and 3 bases, there was a span of 7 bases. Germline V CDR1 and CDR2: MNHEY, SVGEGT. This CDR3 contains 13 residues. The CDR3 reads CASSYGAYTEAFF. The DNA for the CDR3 is TGTGCCAGCAGTTACGGAGCCTACACTGAAGCTTTCTTT.

The chain uses TRBV20-1 and TRBJ1-5, with a weak D call TRBD1 (5 bases). CDR1 is DFQATT, CDR2 SNEGSKA, per germline (reference sequence). This CDR3 region has 14 residues. Trimming cost V 3 bases and J 7 bases, with 16 bases left between them. The CDR3 loop reads CSASNFRVDQPQHF. The CDR3 bases are TGCAGTGCTAGTAATTTCAGGGTCGACCAGCCCCAGCATTTT.

The V call is TRBV10-3, the J call TRBJ1-1; D possibly corresponds to TRBD1 (5 bases). Trimming pared 4 bases from V and 7 bases from J, leaving 7 bases between. Looked up from germline, CDR1 is ENHRY and CDR2 is SYGVKD. The CDR3 covers 11 residues. The DNA for the CDR3 is TGTGCCATCAGTGGGGGCAGTGAAGCTTTCTTT. Translated: CAISGGSEAFF.

V is TRBV18 and J is TRBJ1-6; 9 bases agree with TRBD1. Trimming removed 1 base from V and 9 bases from J; junction bases left unmatched: 10. The CDR3 loop spans 17 amino acids. Germline V gene lookup returns CDR1 KGHSH and CDR2 LQKENI. Here the CDR3 reads CASSPQDRGVSSSPLHF. The CDR3 DNA reads as TGTGCCAGCTCACCACAGGACAGGGGCGTTTCCAGTTCACCCCTCCACTTT.

The chain uses TRBV5-1 and TRBJ2-1, with TRBD2 matching 13 bases. Germline V gene lookup returns CDR1 SGHRS and CDR2 YFSETQ. V was pared by 4 bases and J by 0 bases, with 10 bases of the junction left unmatched. CDR3 length equals 19 residues. The CDR3 here is CASSPPGLAGTSSYNEQFF. In DNA form, the CDR3 reads TGCGCCAGCAGCCCTCCGGGACTAGCGGGGACAAGCTCCTACAATGAGCAGTTCTTC.

V gene TRBV29-1 combines with J gene TRBJ1-2; TRBD1 agrees at 9 bases. Germline V gene data show CDR1 as SQVTM and CDR2 as ANQGSEA. Trimming at V came to 5 bases and at J to 6 bases, leaving 10 bases not matched to a gene. The CDR3 runs to 14 residues. CDR3 region: CSVPRDREGHGYTF. The CDR3 DNA follows: TGCAGCGTTCCACGGGACAGGGAAGGGCATGGCTACACCTTC.

The chain recombines TRBV6-5 with TRBJ1-6; no firm D call. The V gene's germline CDR1 is MNHEY and CDR2 SVGAGI. The CDR3 is 14 amino acids. With 7 bases removed from V and 9 bases from J, the gap between germline ends came to 16 bases. This chain's CDR3 is CASTDREVGSPLHF. Here the CDR3 DNA reads TGTGCCAGCACCGATCGGGAGGTGGGTTCACCCCTCCACTTT.